A single sample is the source of the 27 T cell receptor beta chains below, sequenced in a study of CD8 T cells in ankylosing spondylitis. TCRdb passed the 5' RACE reads through MiXCR, listing each CDR3 protein once. The table lists 200,000 or so distinct CDR3 sequences, roughly 13% of them singletons. The sample consisted of blood, either unsorted or a sorted T cell fraction (not recorded which). These receptors came from a female donor with ankylosing spondylitis or in good health (not recorded which).

At least ten counts were recorded for this clonotype. This chain joins TRBV4-2 and TRBJ1-2; D gene ambiguous. The CDR3 totals 15 residues. CDR1 and CDR2 from the germline V gene are LGHNA and YNFKEQ. V was shortened by 0 bases and J by 2 bases, with 10 bases between the two germline ends. The CDR3 region is CASSQDDNNNYGYTF. In nucleotides, the CDR3 is TGTGCCAGCAGCCAAGATGACAACAACAACTATGGCTACACCTTC.

This clonotype was recorded many times. V usage is TRBV15 and J usage is TRBJ2-7, with 7 bases fitting TRBD2. CDR3 length: 14 residues. Germline lookup yields CDR1 LNHNV and CDR2 YYDKDF (reference sequence). J gave up 6 bases and V 5 bases, and 10 bases lay outside the gene matches. The CDR3 protein is CATSAQRGPTEQYF. DNA for the CDR3: TGTGCCACCAGCGCCCAGCGGGGCCCGACCGAGCAGTACTTC.

This chain connects TRBV12-3 or TRBV12-4 to TRBJ2-4, with TRBD1 as a possible D gene (6 bases). The CDR3 sequence is 16 residues long. V dropped 3 bases and J dropped 3 bases, with 15 bases sitting between them. Here the CDR3 reads CASSFRGSLDKNIQYF. The CDR3 DNA follows: TGTGCCAGCAGTTTTAGGGGGAGTCTGGACAAAAACATTCAGTACTTC.

This clonotype was found a few times. V and J are TRBV29-1 and TRBJ2-7; 8 nucleotides agree with TRBD1. Trimming at V came to 6 bases and at J to 3 bases, leaving 13 bases not matched to a gene. The CDR3 consists of 15 residues. CDR1 and CDR2 (germline): SQVTM, ANQGSEA. CDR3 DNA sequence: TGCAGCGTCGCAACGCCGGGACAGGAGTACTACGAGCAGTACTTC. Its translation: CSVATPGQEYYEQYF.

This clonotype was seen a handful of times. The V call is TRBV4-3, the J call TRBJ2-2, with no clear D. CDR3 length equals 13 residues. Germline V gives CDR1 LGHNA, CDR2 YSLEER. V was cut by 3 bases and J by 6 bases, with 8 bases left in between. CDR3 nucleotides: TGCGCCAGCAGCCAGCAGGTTTCCGGGGAGCTGTTTTTT. Translated: CASSQQVSGELFF.

This clonotype showed up many times. The genes are TRBV27 and TRBJ2-5; 8 bases line up with TRBD2. The CDR3 has 16 amino acids. The germline V gene has CDR1 MNHEY and CDR2 SMNVEV (reference sequence). Trimming removed 4 bases from V and 5 bases from J; junction bases left unmatched: 12. CDR3 in amino acids: CASSSGLAGRTETQYF. The CDR3 DNA reads TGTGCCAGCAGTTCCGGACTAGCCGGTCGGACCGAGACCCAGTACTTC.

On this clonotype: It is likely a read error, because the conserved phenylalanine at the end of the CDR3 is missing. The chain couples TRBV4-3 to TRBJ2-6, with TRBD1 matching 7 bases. This CDR3 has 16 residues. The V gene's germline CDR1 is LGHNA and CDR2 YSLEER. The V segment lost 1 base and the J segment 2 bases; nucleotides outside the gene matches: 2. The DNA for the CDR3 is TGCGCCAGCAGCCAAGCGACAGGGCCTGGGGCCAACGTCCTGACTCTC. Residues: CASSQATGPGANVLTL.

This clonotype was picked up many times. The chain carries TRBV12-3 or TRBV12-4 and TRBJ2-5, with D possibly matching TRBD1 (7 bases). V lost 6 bases to trimming and J lost 1 base, with 12 bases between them. The CDR3 covers 14 residues. CDR3 DNA: TGTGCCAGCAGCCGCGGGACAGTCCAAGAGACCCAGTACTTC. It yields the protein CASSRGTVQETQYF.

This clonotype appeared many times. This rearrangement joins TRBV5-1 to TRBJ2-2; no clear D. V was cut by 4 bases and J by 6 bases, with 7 bases left in between. CDR3 length equals 12 residues. CDR1 and CDR2 from the germline V gene are SGHRS and YFSETQ. CDR3 sequence: CASSTVAGELFF. For the CDR3, the DNA is TGCGCCAGCAGCACAGTTGCCGGGGAGCTGTTTTTT.

This clonotype was observed many times. The chain is built from TRBV5-1 and TRBJ2-2, with 7 bases aligning to TRBD1. The CDR3 is 14 amino acids. Germline V gene data show CDR1 as SGHRS and CDR2 as YFSETQ. The trim removed 4 bases at V and 5 bases at J, leaving 5 bases unmatched. The CDR3 spells CASSRDSITGELFF. The DNA for the CDR3 is TGCGCCAGCAGCCGGGACAGCATAACCGGGGAGCTGTTTTTT.

This clonotype was detected many times. CDR3 amino acids: CASSVQAGGSYNEQFF. In DNA, the CDR3 is TGTGCCAGCAGCGTTCAAGCGGGGGGCTCCTACAATGAGCAGTTCTTC. The V and J genes are TRBV9 and TRBJ2-1; TRBD2 aligns across 9 bases. The CDR3 has 16 amino acids. The V segment lost 2 bases and the J segment 0 bases; nucleotides outside the gene matches: 3. The germline V gene encodes CDR1 SGDLS and CDR2 YYNGEE.

This clonotype was counted ten times or more. The CDR3 DNA reads TGCAGTGCGCCAACTAGCGGCAATCGGGTCGAGCAGTACTTC. Translated: CSAPTSGNRVEQYF. The genes are TRBV20-1 and TRBJ2-7, with TRBD2 matching 8 bases. The CDR3 runs to 14 residues. V dropped 6 bases and J dropped 6; count of bases not matched to a gene: 13. Germline CDR1 is DFQATT and CDR2 is SNEGSKA (reference sequence).

This clonotype has just a few counts. The chain uses TRBV25-1 and TRBJ1-2; weak D call: TRBD1 (6 bases). V was cut by 4 bases and J by 4 bases, with 13 bases left in between. The CDR3 totals 14 residues. The germline V gene encodes CDR1 MGHDK and CDR2 SYGVNS. The CDR3 DNA is TGTGCCAGCAGTGCCGGACAGCTTTCCTATGGCTACACCTTC. Its translation: CASSAGQLSYGYTF.

This clonotype occurred many times. The chain combines TRBV7-9 with TRBJ1-3; D gene ambiguous. The CDR3 is 15 residues long. V shed 2 bases and J shed 0 bases, with 8 bases lying between them. Germline V gives CDR1 SEHNR, CDR2 FQNEAQ (reference sequence). In nucleotides, the CDR3 is TGTGCCAGCAGCTTAATGGCCAGCTCTGGAAACACCATATATTTT. It translates to CASSLMASSGNTIYF.

In this sample, this clonotype turned up many times. This chain connects TRBV10-3 to TRBJ2-5; D remains unclear. Germline CDR1 is ENHRY and CDR2 is SYGVKD. V lost 3 bases and J 3 bases, leaving 8 bases between the germline ends. The CDR3 sequence is 13 residues long. Here the CDR3 DNA reads TGTGCCATCAGTGAACCCTATAAAGAGACCCAGTACTTC. It codes for CAISEPYKETQYF.

Many counts were recorded for this clonotype. The CDR3 DNA sequence: TGCAGTGCTAGACTCGCGGGAGGGAGGACAGATACGCAGTATTTT. Translating it yields CSARLAGGRTDTQYF. The chain carries TRBV20-1 and TRBJ2-3, with 9 nucleotides matching TRBD2. CDR3 length: 15 amino acids. Trimming took 2 bases from V and 3 from J; bases not matched to a gene: 6. The germline V gene encodes CDR1 DFQATT and CDR2 SNEGSKA (reference sequence).

On this clonotype itself: A much larger clone differs from this one at a single base, so this may be a read error. J is TRBJ1-2 and V is TRBV12-3 or TRBV12-4; D call uncertain. CDR3 length: 13 amino acids. The CDR3 is CASTPRTDYGSTF. The CDR3 bases are TGTGCCAGCACTCCCAGGACGGATTATGGCTCCACCTTC.

This clonotype was counted a few times. This chain connects TRBV5-1 to TRBJ1-4; 7 positions match TRBD1. The CDR3 covers 15 residues. The V gene's germline CDR1 is SGHRS and CDR2 YFSETQ. The V segment lost 6 bases and the J segment 8 bases; nucleotides outside the gene matches: 13. In nucleotides, the CDR3 is TGCGCCAGCACCGTTGGAGGGGGCCCTATGGAAAAACTGTTTTTT. It translates to CASTVGGGPMEKLFF.

This clonotype was detected only a few times. V and J are TRBV5-1 and TRBJ1-5; D may be TRBD1 (5 bases). With 4 bases removed from V and 7 bases from J, the gap between germline ends came to 15 bases. This CDR3 is 14 amino acids long. Germline V gene data show CDR1 as SGHRS and CDR2 as YFSETQ. Written as DNA, the CDR3 is TGCGCCAGCAGCCCCCAGGGAGGGGACCAGCCCCAGCATTTT. Translated, it gives CASSPQGGDQPQHF.

This clonotype was seen many times. The gene calls are TRBV12-3 or TRBV12-4 and TRBJ1-3, with a possible D match to TRBD1 (5 bases). This CDR3 contains 14 residues. Trimming pared 5 bases from V and 0 bases from J, leaving 8 bases between. CDR3 nucleotides: TGTGCCAGCAGTAAGACAGTCTCTGGAAACACCATATATTTT. Translation: CASSKTVSGNTIYF.

Many counts were recorded for this clonotype. V is TRBV12-3 or TRBV12-4 and J is TRBJ1-2; D gene uncertain. The length of the CDR3 is 14 residues. V shed 5 bases and J shed 3 bases, with 13 bases lying between them. The CDR3 coding sequence is TGTGCCAGCAGTCCCCCCCCGATGGACTATGGCTACACCTTC. Amino acids: CASSPPPMDYGYTF.

This clonotype has a count of ten or more. The V and J genes are TRBV24-1 and TRBJ2-1; D possibly matches TRBD1 or TRBD2 (6 bases each). Germline V CDR1 and CDR2: KGHDR, SFDVKD. CDR3 size: 18 residues. The V end was cut by 5 bases, the J end by 0 bases, with 19 bases between. CDR3 coding DNA: TGTGCCACCAGTGGTAGGGGGACTCCTGGTAACTCCTACAATGAGCAGTTCTTC. It encodes CATSGRGTPGNSYNEQFF.

Ten or more counts support this clonotype. V usage is TRBV20-1 and J usage is TRBJ2-1, with 7 nucleotides matching TRBD2. The CDR3 spans 13 residues. The V gene's germline CDR1 is DFQATT and CDR2 SNEGSKA (reference sequence). With V trimmed by 7 bases and J by 5 bases, 8 bases remained unmatched. The CDR3 loop reads CSVQLGTNNEQFF. CDR3 nucleotide sequence: TGCAGTGTCCAACTCGGGACTAACAATGAGCAGTTCTTC.

This clonotype was picked up many times. The CDR3 protein is CASSLVSEQFF. In DNA form, the CDR3 reads TGTGCCAGCAGCTTAGTTAGTGAGCAGTTCTTC. The chain carries TRBV7-2 and TRBJ2-1, with D unclear. CDR1 is SGHTA, CDR2 FQGNSA, per germline. The germline V and J ends were trimmed by 1 base and 9 bases, with 4 bases remaining between them. The CDR3 consists of 11 residues.

This clonotype was seen repeatedly, ten times or more. The chain uses TRBV20-1 and TRBJ2-3; the D gene is possibly TRBD2 (6 bases). Trimming removed 2 bases at V and 2 bases at J, with 8 bases between. The CDR3 spans 13 residues. Germline V gives CDR1 DFQATT, CDR2 SNEGSKA (reference sequence). The CDR3, as DNA: TGCAGTGCTAGACTAGCGTCCACAGATACGCAGTATTTT. Translated, it gives CSARLASTDTQYF.

This clonotype has at least ten counts. The chain carries TRBV7-9 and TRBJ1-5; no reliable D call. Germline lookup yields CDR1 SEHNR and CDR2 FQNEAQ (reference sequence). CDR3 length equals 14 residues. Trimming took off 4 bases at V and 0 bases at J, with 7 bases between the two ends. This chain's CDR3 is CASSSQYSNQPQHF. Here the CDR3 DNA reads TGTGCCAGCAGCTCGCAATATAGCAATCAGCCCCAGCATTTT.

This clonotype has only a few counts. The chain links TRBV20-1 to TRBJ2-5, with D possibly TRBD2 on 6 matching bases. V lost 0 bases and J lost 0, with 11 bases in between. Per the germline V gene, CDR1 is DFQATT and CDR2 is SNEGSKA (reference sequence). The CDR3 is made up of 15 amino acids. The CDR3 DNA follows: TGCAGTGCTAGAGATGATACGGGGGACCAAGAGACCCAGTACTTC. Protein sequence: CSARDDTGDQETQYF.